The 19 T cell receptor beta chains given below trace back to one sample, sequenced in a study of vaccination effects on CD4 cells after COVID-19. Expansion of antigen-specific CD4+ T cells with viral peptide pools was carried out by the ViraFEST assay before sequencing. Upon completion of about ten days in culture, CD4+ T cells were isolated. The person acquired a PCR-confirmed SARS-CoV-2 infection between March and December 2020. Their specific antigens are unknown. Assay: immunoSEQ multiplex PCR; the TCRdb copy retains only in-frame clones and omits some. The sample has 55,000 or so clones; more than 75% are singletons. This specimen consisted of CD4+ T cells from PBMCs cultured with HIV peptides, obtained before COVID-19 vaccination. Subset given: HIV-1 Nef peptide pool negative control/reference culture. The origin of the receptors is a human donor who had a prior SARS-CoV-2 infection.

J is TRBJ2-1 and V is TRBV15; 14 bases fit TRBD2. Trimming cost V 5 bases and J 7 bases; bases outside gene matches: 13. The CDR3 extends over 18 amino acids. Germline CDR1 and CDR2: LNHNV and YYDKDF (reference sequence). The chain's CDR3 is CATSVRGRLAGGKNEQFF. CDR3 sequence (DNA): TGTGCCACCAGCGTAAGAGGGAGACTAGCGGGAGGGAAAAATGAGCAGTTCTTC.

A remark on this clone: The same CDR3 is also encoded by other DNA sequences in this sample. This chain joins TRBV19 and TRBJ1-2; 9 bases align to TRBD1. This CDR3 has 14 amino acids. The V segment lost 3 bases and the J segment 6 bases; nucleotides outside the gene matches: 5. The germline V gene has CDR1 LNHDA and CDR2 SQIVND (reference sequence). The DNA of the CDR3 is TGTGCCAGTAGTATCCCGGGACAGGGCCATGGCTACACCTTC. This sequence encodes CASSIPGQGHGYTF.

V usage is TRBV27 and J usage is TRBJ2-7; D possibly corresponds to TRBD1 (6 bases). Germline CDR1 reads MNHEY; CDR2 reads SMNVEV (reference sequence). Trimming took 6 bases from V and 5 from J, leaving 14 bases between them. The CDR3 covers 13 residues. For the CDR3, the DNA is TGTGCCAGCAGCAAGGACAGAGGGCACGAGCAGTACTTC. As protein: CASSKDRGHEQYF.

The J gene is TRBJ2-1, the V gene TRBV7-9, with 11 bases fitting TRBD1. V was clipped by 5 bases and J by 4 bases; unmatched bases: 4. Germline loops: CDR1 SEHNR, CDR2 FQNEAQ (reference sequence). The CDR3 extends over 15 amino acids. In nucleotides, the CDR3 is TGTGCCAGCAGCACCGGGACAGGGGGATACAATGAGCAGTTCTTC. The encoded protein is CASSTGTGGYNEQFF.

The CDR3 DNA follows: TGTGCCTGGAGTGTACAGGGGGGGGCCGCCGGGGAGCTGTTTTTT. Translated, it gives CAWSVQGGAAGELFF. The genes are TRBV30 and TRBJ2-2; possibly TRBD1 for D (8 bases). Germline V gene lookup returns CDR1 GTSNPN and CDR2 SVGIG (reference sequence). Trimming took off 0 bases at V and 6 bases at J, with 14 bases between the two ends. This CDR3 comprises 15 residues.

The chain carries TRBV11-3 and TRBJ2-5; 7 bases are shared with TRBD2. From germline, CDR1 is SGHNT and CDR2 YENEEA. The trim removed 5 bases at V and 2 bases at J, leaving 5 bases unmatched. The CDR3 has 14 residues. CDR3 in DNA: TGTGCCAGCAGCCGCCGCGGGGGTCAAGAGACCCAGTACTTC. It yields the protein CASSRRGGQETQYF.

V usage is TRBV12-5 and J usage is TRBJ1-4; a possible D gene is TRBD1 (5 bases). V lost 2 bases to trimming and J lost 8 bases, with 18 bases between them. Per germline, CDR1 LGHNT and CDR2 FRNRAP. This CDR3 spans 16 amino acids. The CDR3 sequence is CASGLLTGSDSEKLFF. CDR3 in DNA: TGTGCTAGTGGTTTGCTCACCGGGAGCGACAGCGAAAAACTGTTTTTT.

The chain recombines TRBV19 with TRBJ2-7; perhaps TRBD2 as D (6 bases). V was shortened by 6 bases and J by 0 bases, with 12 bases between the two germline ends. The CDR3 length is 14 residues. Germline CDR1 and CDR2: LNHDA and SQIVND (reference sequence). The CDR3 sequence is CASRVSGFSYEQYF. The CDR3 coding sequence is TGTGCCAGTAGGGTTAGCGGATTCTCCTACGAGCAGTACTTC.

The rearrangement links TRBV24-1 to TRBJ2-7; 9 bases align to TRBD2. V lost 5 bases to trimming and J lost 6 bases; unmatched junction nucleotides: 7. CDR3 length equals 14 residues. Per the germline V gene, CDR1 is KGHDR and CDR2 is SFDVKD. CDR3 coding DNA: TGTGCCACCAGTGGTAGCGGGAGCACGCGCGAGCAGTACTTC. Its translation is CATSGSGSTREQYF.

The chain has TRBV19 and TRBJ2-3; D is unclear. Per germline, CDR1 LNHDA and CDR2 SQIVND (reference sequence). The CDR3 is 14 residues long. Trimming shortened V by 6 bases and J by 11 bases, and 21 bases separated the two germline ends. CDR3 DNA: TGTGCCAGTAGAATACCGGGCAGCCGAAAAAAGCAGTATTTT. Protein product: CASRIPGSRKKQYF.

This chain joins TRBV7-2 and TRBJ2-7, with 7 bases matching TRBD1. V dropped 2 bases and J dropped 3; count of bases not matched to a gene: 1. The CDR3 covers 13 residues. Germline V gene lookup returns CDR1 SGHTA and CDR2 FQGNSA. The CDR3 reads CASSLRQGYEQYF. CDR3 in DNA: TGTGCCAGCAGCTTACGACAGGGCTACGAGCAGTACTTC.

The chain combines TRBV11-1 with TRBJ1-1; D is unresolved. Germline V CDR1 and CDR2: SGHAT, FQDESV (reference sequence). This CDR3 has 12 residues. The V and J ends lost 5 bases and 6 bases respectively, with 10 bases between them. The CDR3 coding sequence is TGTGCCAGCAGCGGTTCCGACGCTGAAGCTTTCTTT. Residues: CASSGSDAEAFF.

The chain links TRBV6-5 to TRBJ2-7; weak D call: TRBD2 (6 bases). The CDR3 consists of 14 residues. The V gene's germline CDR1 is MNHEY and CDR2 SVGAGI. V was pared by 6 bases and J by 2 bases, with 14 bases between. The CDR3 DNA is TGTGCCAGCAGGACGACTAGTTATCCCTACGAGCAGTACTTC. Translated: CASRTTSYPYEQYF.

V and J are TRBV5-1 and TRBJ1-1; possibly TRBD1 for D (6 bases). CDR1 is SGHRS, CDR2 YFSETQ, per germline. Between the trimmed V and J ends, which lost 4 bases and 7 bases, there was a span of 14 bases. The CDR3 has 13 residues. The CDR3 nucleotides are TGCGCCAGCAGCAACGGGGGCGAGGGTGAAGCTTTCTTT. It translates to CASSNGGEGEAFF.

The chain recombines TRBV10-3 with TRBJ1-3; D is possibly TRBD1 (6 bases). V gave up 7 bases and J gave up 2 bases, with 9 bases separating them. This CDR3 has 13 amino acids. Germline CDR1 and CDR2: ENHRY and SYGVKD. The CDR3 bases are TGTGCCATCAACGGGGGCCCTGGAAACACCATATATTTT. Amino acid sequence: CAINGGPGNTIYF.

This clone was detected only once. V gene TRBV11-2 combines with J gene TRBJ1-4; D might be TRBD1 (6 bases). Between the trimmed V and J ends, which lost 5 bases and 4 bases, there was a span of 17 bases. The CDR3 is made up of 16 amino acids. Germline V lookup: CDR1 SGHAT, CDR2 FQNNGV. CDR3 sequence: CASSLTPGHFNEKLFF. CDR3 in DNA: TGTGCCAGCAGCCTTACTCCGGGACACTTTAATGAAAAACTGTTTTTT. Drawing the rest from reference TRBV11-2 and TRBJ1-4, the complete variable domain is EAGVAQSPRYKIIEKRQSVAFWCNPISGHATLYWYQQILGQGPKLLIQFQNNGVVDDSQLPKDRFSAERLKGVDSTLKIQPAKLEDSAVYLCASSLTPGHFNEKLFFGSGTQLSVL.

The chain carries TRBV30 and TRBJ1-3; D not certain. With 0 bases removed from V and 5 bases from J, the gap between germline ends came to 8 bases. CDR1 GTSNPN and CDR2 SVGIG come from the germline V gene (reference sequence). This CDR3 is built from 13 residues. CDR3 nucleotides: TGTGCCTGGAGTGTCTCAGGTAGAAACACCATATATTTT. As protein: CAWSVSGRNTIYF.

The chain is built from TRBV2 and TRBJ2-1, with 7 bases aligning to TRBD1. V lost 4 bases and J lost 7; bases outside the gene matches: 4. The CDR3 extends over 13 amino acids. Germline-derived CDR1 and CDR2 are SNHLY and FYNNEI. The CDR3 DNA is TGTGCCAGCAGTGGGGACAGTCGGAATGAGCAGTTCTTC. Residues: CASSGDSRNEQFF.

V is TRBV7-8 and J is TRBJ2-7, with TRBD2 matching 8 bases. Per germline, CDR1 SGHVS and CDR2 FQNEAQ. V was pared by 5 bases and J by 3 bases, with 6 bases of the junction left unmatched. This CDR3 has 14 amino acids. The CDR3 region is CASSRVAGGYEQYF. The CDR3 DNA reads TGTGCCAGCAGCCGAGTGGCGGGAGGCTACGAGCAGTACTTC.